These T cell receptor beta chains were read from a single sample in a study of control samples from healthy donors and cancer patients. Sequencing used immunoSEQ multiplex PCR; TCRdb keeps in-frame clones, though not all of them. The sample includes around 43,000 clones, more than 85% of them seen just once. The sequenced sample was blood. The receptors were gathered from a woman aged 45-60 years in good health. The conserved cysteine and the conserved F or W are not part of the CDR3 here. Fields, in order: CDR3 protein, clone size, V gene, J gene. Expanded clones get a size class; other rows say once, few or many, or leave the size out.

ASTIRPLAGPNEQY	.	TRBV7-8	TRBJ2-7
ASSVGENTEAF	once	TRBV2	TRBJ1-1
ASSPPTDRVGNEKLF	.	TRBV18	TRBJ1-4
ASSLSGAGGTEAF	.	TRBV28	TRBJ1-1
ASSKSGTGLHNQPQH	.	TRBV19	TRBJ1-5
ASSSGSGRTDTQY	large	TRBV7-8	TRBJ2-3
ASSLGQGTYGYT	.	TRBV7-6	TRBJ1-2
ASSSGAYGANVLT	.	TRBV5-1	TRBJ2-6
ASSLGVLGSSYEQY	.	TRBV7-2	TRBJ2-7
ASNEADYGYT	.	TRBV2	TRBJ1-2
ASSSNYGEQY	.	TRBV27	TRBJ2-7
ASRKGLSNTGELF	once	TRBV2	TRBJ2-2
ASSLSGDQPQH	.	TRBV11-1	TRBJ1-5
ASSSGGSNQPQH	.	TRBV28	TRBJ1-5
ASSSRVAGETQY	once	TRBV7-2	TRBJ2-5
ASSSPGPQNTEAF	.	TRBV28	TRBJ1-1
ASSQTRELF	.	TRBV6-2/TRBV6-3	TRBJ1-4
ASSPRVGQTTNTGELF	.	TRBV28	TRBJ2-2
ASSSPGENYGYT	.	TRBV7-2	TRBJ1-2
ASSFTGLNTEAF	.	TRBV7-9	TRBJ1-1
ASSPTITSGAYSEQF	.	TRBV7-9	TRBJ2-1
ASSQEPSGTGQTGELF	.	TRBV4-2	TRBJ2-2
ASSLYGYT	.	TRBV7-9	TRBJ1-2
ASSISDRVIETQY	once	TRBV19	TRBJ2-5
ASSLRSDNSPLH	.	TRBV7-9	TRBJ1-6
ASSVQGGKNTEAF	.	TRBV3-1/TRBV3-2	TRBJ1-1
ASSLTWEGEAF	.	TRBV7-2	TRBJ1-1
ASSKIGTSGGYEQY	once	TRBV5-1	TRBJ2-7
ATSDEWSQPQH	.	TRBV24-1	TRBJ1-5
ASSPGTGGSTDTQY	.	TRBV4-1	TRBJ2-3
ASSRRVGNTEAF	once	TRBV19	TRBJ1-1
ASSLRPMNTEAF	.	TRBV7-9	TRBJ1-1
ATLSPTYEQY	.	TRBV6-5	TRBJ2-7
SVVRGEQY	few	TRBV29-1	TRBJ2-7
ASSPGLAGRHTGELF	once	TRBV14	TRBJ2-2
ASSPGSSGNTIY	.	TRBV11-2	TRBJ1-3
ASSIFNEKLF	.	TRBV19	TRBJ1-4
ASSPRISGNEQF	few	TRBV3-1/TRBV3-2	TRBJ2-1
ATSRDTGSYEQY	.	TRBV15	TRBJ2-7
ASSTQSRGNQPQH	.	TRBV19	TRBJ1-5
ASGPGRSGVLTDTQY	.	TRBV28	TRBJ2-3
ASSPRGTDTQY	.	TRBV18	TRBJ2-3
ASSLNGGGIGNTIY	.	TRBV5-5	TRBJ1-3
ASSSGQGGRGGYT	.	TRBV7-9	TRBJ1-2
ASSPGQLNTEAF	.	TRBV18	TRBJ1-1
ASSLMVAGTNEKLF	.	TRBV28	TRBJ1-4
SIRRSTDTQY	.	TRBV29-1	TRBJ2-3
ASFGSTGNTIY	.	TRBV6-5	TRBJ1-3
ASSISASPNTEAF	.	TRBV5-1	TRBJ1-1
ASSPEKWGSSYEQY	.	TRBV28	TRBJ2-7
ASSATGGVGTEAF	.	TRBV9	TRBJ1-1
ASTGSNNSPLH	.	TRBV6-5	TRBJ1-6
ASSLDRNGEAF	.	TRBV11-2	TRBJ1-1
ASSAGENSPLH	once	TRBV9	TRBJ1-6
ASSYSGAGGHYEQY	.	TRBV13	TRBJ2-7
SVSVTGNTEAF	.	TRBV29-1	TRBJ1-1
ASILGQRNQPQH	.	TRBV11-2	TRBJ1-5
ASSMDLQGTEAF	.	TRBV7-9	TRBJ1-1
ASSDQTLANYGYT	.	TRBV9	TRBJ1-2